This T cell receptor (beta chain) was documented in a study of T cell clones after liver transplantation. About the study: A pre-transplant mixed lymphocyte reaction with TCRbeta sequencing defined graft-donor-reactive clones followed in post-transplant blood. Three of eight recipients were HCV-positive; others had non-autoimmune, non-viral indications. Study conclusions and caveats: These preliminary findings come from unstandardized post-transplant sampling times. Donor-reactive sequences fell more than third party-reactive ones, suggesting partial deletion.

Trimming took off 0 bases at V and 0 bases at J, with 5 bases between the two ends. The CDR3 is made up of 13 amino acids. Looked up from germline, CDR1 is SQVTM and CDR2 is ANQGSEA. Libraries were prepared by immunoSEQ multiplex PCR; TCRdb keeps only in-frame clonotypes and omits some of them. The table lists around 110,000 clones, less than 95% of them singletons. About this clone: What it binds is not known.

The sequence was collected from a human patient who received a liver transplant. Some T cells may possibly be graft donor cells. This specimen was CD4+ T cells from blood, taken 12 months after liver transplant. The gene calls are TRBV29-1 and TRBJ1-1; TRBD1 is a possible D gene (5 bases). CDR3 loop: CSVEEDMNTEAFF. The CDR3 nucleotides read TGCAGCGTTGAAGAGGACATGAACACTGAAGCTTTCTTT.